Detailed here is one TCR beta chain. The treatment denotes: roughly 19 received Ad26.COV2.S at low or high dose, single or two shots; 5 received placebo; per-sample allocation not given. Day 63 following the first vaccine or placebo injection was when the samples were taken. Some clones are missing from TCRdb's copy, which holds only in-frame ones; the method was immunoSEQ multiplex PCR. The table lists 430,000 or so clones, over 75% of them singletons. The entry originates in a study of Ad26.COV2.S vaccination and SARS-CoV-2 variants. At the level of the study: In the COV1001 trial, the donor was in the Ad26.COV2.S arm.

The CDR3 is 15 amino acids. Trimming shortened V by 2 bases and J by 2 bases, and 12 bases separated the two germline ends. The germline V gene has CDR1 MDHEN and CDR2 SYDVKM. The J gene is TRBJ1-1, the V gene TRBV28; D is unclear. Sequences were derived from peripheral blood, sampled in a trial of Ad26.COV2.S vaccine versus placebo. The TCR comes from a person aged 18-65 years who received the Ad26.COV2.S COVID-19 vaccine or a placebo. The CDR3 loop reads CASSLGVRLNTEAFF. CDR3 nucleotides: TGTGCCAGCAGTTTAGGGGTCCGTCTCAACACTGAAGCTTTCTTT.